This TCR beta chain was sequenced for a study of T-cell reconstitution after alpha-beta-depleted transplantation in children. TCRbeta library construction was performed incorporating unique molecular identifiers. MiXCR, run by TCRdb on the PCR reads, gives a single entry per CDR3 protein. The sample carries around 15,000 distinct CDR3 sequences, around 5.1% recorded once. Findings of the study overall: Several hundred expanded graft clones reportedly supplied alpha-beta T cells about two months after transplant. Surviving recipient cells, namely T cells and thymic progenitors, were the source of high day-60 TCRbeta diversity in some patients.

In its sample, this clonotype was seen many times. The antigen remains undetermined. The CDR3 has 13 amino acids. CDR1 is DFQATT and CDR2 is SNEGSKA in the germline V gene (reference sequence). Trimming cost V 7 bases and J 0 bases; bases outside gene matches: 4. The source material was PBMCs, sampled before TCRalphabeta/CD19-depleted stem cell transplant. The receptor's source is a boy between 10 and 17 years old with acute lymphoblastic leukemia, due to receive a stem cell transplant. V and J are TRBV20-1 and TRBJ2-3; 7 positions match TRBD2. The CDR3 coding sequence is TGCAGTGTCGGGGGGAGCAGCACAGATACGCAGTATTTT. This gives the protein CSVGGSSTDTQYF.